Reported below is one T cell receptor beta chain. The antigen remains unidentified. The data originate from a study of Ad26.COV2.S vaccination and SARS-CoV-2 variants. Study information: Ad26.COV2.S arm of COV1001 included the donor.

Whole-study results and caveats: Recipients of either vaccine or placebo displayed similar breadth of non-spike TCRs.

Stated treatment: around 19 received Ad26.COV2.S at low or high dose, single or two shots; 5 received placebo; per-sample allocation not given. Sampling occurred on day 63 after the first vaccine or placebo injection. Germline-derived CDR1 and CDR2 are SGHRS and YFSETQ. V trimming: 0 bases; J trimming: 8 bases; junction bases outside the gene matches: 5. The CDR3 spans 14 residues. Data came from immunoSEQ multiplex PCR; TCRdb stores just in-frame clones and leaves some out. The data hold about 350,000 clones, with approximately 86% observed a single time. The sample here was peripheral blood, taken in a trial of Ad26.COV2.S vaccine versus placebo. This clonotype was sampled from a person between 18 and 60 years old who received the Ad26.COV2.S COVID-19 vaccine or a placebo. The rearrangement uses TRBV5-1 and TRBJ2-1; the match to TRBD1 covers 7 bases. The CDR3 is CASSLGQGWDEQFF. In nucleotides, the CDR3 is TGCGCCAGCAGCTTGGGACAGGGTTGGGATGAGCAGTTCTTC.